Sequencing of this T cell receptor (beta chain) was carried out in a study of CD8+ T cells in alopecia areata. Study summary: Treated patients were dosed with oral tofacitinib, taking 5 to 10 mg twice daily.

Overall study findings and caveats: Mice showed TCR sharing more clearly than patients did, possibly owing to HLA. Both scalp clonality and the expanded CD8+ clones among the top 100 showed a significant decrease with tofacitinib.

Concerning this clone itself: What it binds is not known.

As for treatment: oral pan-JAK inhibitor, 5-10 mg twice daily. It was from alopecia areata patients that lesional scalp punch biopsies and peripheral blood were collected. Extracted RNA was reverse transcribed, and the resulting cDNA served as sequencing template. Only in-frame clones appear in the TCRdb table, and some are missing; sequencing was by immunoSEQ multiplex PCR. The sample contains about 270,000 clones, 45% to 70% of which appear only once. V gave up 6 bases and J gave up 3 bases, with 8 bases separating them. This CDR3 comprises 13 residues. Germline-derived CDR1 and CDR2 are SGHTA and FQGNSA.

V usage is TRBV7-2 and J usage is TRBJ1-4; D unclear. The source was CD4+ T cells sorted from blood, collected around week 52, from a patient treated with tofacitinib. The sequence was collected from a human donor with alopecia areata. The chain's CDR3 is CASRVSSNEKLFF. CDR3 sequence (DNA): TGTGCCAGCAGAGTGTCCTCTAATGAAAAACTGTTTTTT.